A single sample is the source of the 27 T cell receptor beta chains below, sequenced in a study of long-term antiretroviral therapy in people with HIV. The libraries were made with immunoSEQ v3.0 at survey level. Only in-frame clones appear in the TCRdb table, and some are missing; sequencing was by immunoSEQ multiplex PCR. Of about 26,000 clones listed, 86% are singletons. This sample comprised unsorted PBMCs, obtained around 2.6 years after starting antiretroviral therapy. The receptors stem from a man aged 35 to 55 with HIV.

This CDR3 reads CSVEIAADSYEQYF. For the CDR3, the DNA is TGCAGCGTTGAAATAGCGGCCGACTCCTACGAGCAGTACTTC. The rearrangement joins TRBV29-1 to TRBJ2-7; TRBD2 might be the D (6 bases). In germline, CDR1 is SQVTM, CDR2 ANQGSEA. V was trimmed by 2 bases and J by 0 bases, leaving 11 bases between them. The CDR3 totals 14 residues.

J is TRBJ1-5 and V is TRBV4-3; D is perhaps TRBD1 (6 bases). Germline V gene sequence: CDR1 LGHNA, CDR2 YSLEER. V was shortened by 0 bases and J by 1 base, with 7 bases between the two germline ends. There are 15 residues in the CDR3. The CDR3, as DNA: TGCGCCAGCAGCCAAGAACAGGGAAGCAATCAGCCCCAGCATTTT. Residues: CASSQEQGSNQPQHF.

J is TRBJ2-4 and V is TRBV18, with TRBD2 identical over 9 bases. The CDR3 consists of 18 residues. V gave up 3 bases and J gave up 0 bases; unmatched junction bases: 9. In germline, CDR1 is KGHSH, CDR2 LQKENI. The CDR3 coding sequence is TGTGCCAGCTCACCCCGCGGGAGGGGTGGGCTAGCCAAAAACATTCAGTACTTC. Translated, it gives CASSPRGRGGLAKNIQYF.

This clone was picked up a small number of times. The chain has TRBV15 and TRBJ1-5; D may be TRBD1 (5 bases). CDR1 is LNHNV, CDR2 YYDKDF, per germline (reference sequence). This CDR3 spans 16 amino acids. V lost 3 bases and J 5 bases, leaving 17 bases between the germline ends. The CDR3 region is CATSSSGRGVDQPQHF. The CDR3 DNA is TGTGCCACCAGCAGTTCGGGACGGGGGGTTGATCAGCCCCAGCATTTT.

With respect to this clone: Other DNA sequences in this sample translate to the same CDR3. The DNA of the CDR3 is TGTGCCAGCAGTTCGACAGGGGGGAATGGCTACACCTTC. Translation: CASSSTGGNGYTF. The chain has TRBV6-5 and TRBJ1-2, with TRBD1 identical over 9 bases. The CDR3 totals 13 residues. CDR1 is MNHEY and CDR2 is SVGAGI in the germline V gene. V was pared by 4 bases and J by 6 bases, with 3 bases of the junction left unmatched.

A few counts support this clone. The V gene is TRBV14, the J gene TRBJ2-7; 9 nucleotides agree with TRBD2. With V trimmed by 4 bases and J by 4 bases, 8 bases remained unmatched. The CDR3 consists of 15 residues. Germline CDR1 is SGHDN and CDR2 is FVKESK. CDR3 region: CASSLAGGLRYEQYF. The CDR3 DNA sequence: TGTGCCAGCAGCCTTGCGGGGGGGCTGAGGTACGAGCAGTACTTC.

The rearrangement links TRBV4-1 to TRBJ2-3, with 9 bases fitting TRBD1. Looked up from germline, CDR1 is MGHRA and CDR2 is YSYEKL. J lost 1 base, V lost 6 bases, and 8 bases had no gene match. The CDR3 covers 16 residues. The CDR3 DNA follows: TGCGCCAGCAGACCTCCGGGACAGGGACGCACAGATACGCAGTATTTT. This codes for CASRPPGQGRTDTQYF.

The V call is TRBV10-2, the J call TRBJ1-1; no definite D call. CDR1 and CDR2 (germline): WSHSY, SAAADI. The CDR3 extends over 14 amino acids. The V end lost 3 bases, the J end lost 0 bases, and 8 bases lay between the germline ends. The CDR3, as DNA: TGCGCCAGCAGTGAACCCCGTTTGAACACTGAAGCTTTCTTT. This translates into CASSEPRLNTEAFF.

The chain employs TRBV29-1 and TRBJ2-6; no clear D gene. The length of the CDR3 is 15 residues. Looked up from germline, CDR1 is SQVTM and CDR2 is ANQGSEA. V lost 4 bases, J lost 1 base, and 11 bases lay in between. The CDR3 DNA reads as TGCAGCGTTGGGGCCATCCAGTCTGGGGCCAACGTCCTGACTTTC. It encodes CSVGAIQSGANVLTF.

This chain joins TRBV6-5 and TRBJ2-3; D may be TRBD2 (6 bases). The germline gives CDR1 MNHEY, CDR2 SVGAGI. This CDR3 region has 14 residues. V lost 8 bases and J 0 bases, leaving 12 bases between the germline ends. In DNA, the CDR3 is TGTGCCAGCGGGAGGTATGAGAGCACAGATACGCAGTATTTT. This translates into CASGRYESTDTQYF.

The rearrangement joins TRBV9 to TRBJ2-3; the D is unclear. The CDR3 spans 12 residues. V lost 0 bases and J lost 5, with 4 bases in between. CDR1 and CDR2 from the germline V gene are SGDLS and YYNGEE. In DNA form, the CDR3 reads TGTGCCAGCAGCGTAGGGGAAGATACGCAGTATTTT. Amino acid sequence: CASSVGEDTQYF.

This chain connects TRBV5-1 to TRBJ1-2, with 9 bases aligning to TRBD1. J gave up 7 bases and V 4 bases, and 14 bases lay outside the gene matches. The CDR3 has 16 amino acids. CDR1 is SGHRS and CDR2 is YFSETQ in the germline V gene. CDR3 amino acids: CASSGGQIQGAGGYTF. The CDR3 nucleotides are TGCGCCAGCAGCGGGGGTCAGATACAGGGGGCCGGTGGCTACACCTTC.

The V call is TRBV28, the J call TRBJ1-4; D possibly corresponds to TRBD1 (5 bases). V lost 4 bases to trimming and J lost 2 bases, with 8 bases between them. CDR1 and CDR2 from the germline V gene are MDHEN and SYDVKM. This CDR3 has 14 amino acids. The CDR3 reads CASSYPGTNEKLFF. In DNA, the CDR3 is TGTGCCAGCAGTTACCCAGGGACTAATGAAAAACTGTTTTTT.

The chain uses TRBV9 and TRBJ1-3; D perhaps matches TRBD1 (6 bases). Trimming removed 3 bases at V and 1 base at J, with 11 bases between. The CDR3 consists of 15 residues. Germline CDR1 is SGDLS and CDR2 is YYNGEE. The CDR3 DNA reads TGTGCCAGCAGCGCCAGGGGTGGTTCTGGAAACACCATATATTTT. Its protein is CASSARGGSGNTIYF. The full variable domain, rest sourced from reference TRBV9 and TRBJ1-3, is DSGVTQTPKHLITATGQRVTLRCSPRSGDLSVYWYQQSLDQGLQFLIQYYNGEERAKGNILERFSAQQFPDLHSELNLSSLELGDSALYFCASSARGGSGNTIYFGEGSWLTVV.

The chain couples TRBV28 to TRBJ2-7, with TRBD2 as a possible D gene (5 bases). V lost 6 bases to trimming and J lost 7 bases, with 19 bases between them. This CDR3 region has 14 residues. CDR1 is MDHEN and CDR2 is SYDVKM in the germline V gene. CDR3 in DNA: TGTGCCAGCAGCCTACGGTCCGGGATTAAAGAGCAGTACTTC. Amino acids: CASSLRSGIKEQYF.

This rearrangement joins TRBV28 to TRBJ2-6; 7 bases align to TRBD2. V shed 3 bases and J 0 bases; nucleotides not matched to a gene: 5. CDR1 and CDR2 from the germline V gene are MDHEN and SYDVKM. The CDR3 loop spans 17 amino acids. The CDR3 reads CASSFWRESSGANVLTF. CDR3 DNA sequence: TGTGCCAGCAGTTTCTGGCGGGAGAGCTCTGGGGCCAACGTCCTGACTTTC.

The table lists this clone with a count of one. The chain uses TRBV7-9 and TRBJ2-7; 9 positions agree with TRBD2. Per germline, CDR1 SEHNR and CDR2 FQNEAQ (reference sequence). This CDR3 region has 14 residues. With V trimmed by 8 bases and J by 5 bases, 10 bases remained unmatched. CDR3 DNA: TGTGCCAGCGGAGGGACTAGCTTCATCGACGAGCAGTACTTC. It yields the protein CASGGTSFIDEQYF.

CDR3 sequence: CASSFLMGQGAYEQYF. For the CDR3, the DNA is TGCGCCAGCAGCTTTTTAATGGGACAGGGGGCCTACGAGCAGTACTTC. This chain links TRBV5-1 with TRBJ2-7, with 11 bases aligning to TRBD1. V gave up 2 bases and J gave up 2 bases; unmatched junction bases: 6. The germline CDR1 and CDR2 sequences are SGHRS and YFSETQ. The CDR3 is 16 residues long.

This chain joins TRBV4-1 and TRBJ2-7; 7 bases are shared with TRBD2. The V segment lost 6 bases and the J segment 1 base; nucleotides outside the gene matches: 9. The germline gives CDR1 MGHRA, CDR2 YSYEKL. There are 15 residues in the CDR3. CDR3 nucleotides: TGCGCCAGCAGTCCTCCGGGTAGCGGGTCCTACGAGCAGTACTTC. This encodes CASSPPGSGSYEQYF.

This sequence joins TRBV13 and TRBJ2-7; 8 nucleotides align to TRBD1. Germline V gene lookup returns CDR1 PRHDT and CDR2 FYEKMQ (reference sequence). V trimming: 0 bases; J trimming: 5 bases; junction bases outside the gene matches: 3. The CDR3 covers 14 residues. Written as DNA, the CDR3 is TGTGCCAGCAGCTTAGGGCAGGGGGCCAACGAGCAGTACTTC. This translates into CASSLGQGANEQYF.

The rearrangement joins TRBV29-1 to TRBJ1-1, with 7 bases lining up with TRBD1. The CDR3 is 16 amino acids. CDR1 is SQVTM, CDR2 ANQGSEA, per germline. V gave up 4 bases and J gave up 2 bases; unmatched junction bases: 13. The CDR3 spells CSVGSTGAVKNTEAFF. CDR3 DNA sequence: TGCAGCGTTGGAAGTACAGGGGCCGTAAAAAACACTGAAGCTTTCTTT.

This chain links TRBV7-2 with TRBJ1-1; D may be TRBD1 (6 bases). The CDR3 runs to 14 residues. CDR1 is SGHTA, CDR2 FQGNSA, per germline. V was shortened by 5 bases and J by 5 bases, with 15 bases between the two germline ends. The chain's CDR3 is CASSPNRVRTEAFF. The CDR3 nucleotides read TGTGCCAGCAGCCCAAACAGGGTCCGTACTGAAGCTTTCTTT.

This clone was recorded only once. The rearrangement joins TRBV4-1 to TRBJ1-1, with D unresolved. Trimming pared 1 base from V and 6 bases from J, leaving 9 bases between. CDR3 size: 13 residues. Germline CDR1 is MGHRA and CDR2 is YSYEKL. In DNA form, the CDR3 reads TGCGCCAGCAGCCAAGTAAGAGACCCTGAAGCTTTCTTT. Translated, it gives CASSQVRDPEAFF.

The chain employs TRBV4-1 and TRBJ2-7; 8 positions agree with TRBD1. After removal of 1 base from V and 5 bases from J, the junction contained 4 bases not matched to a gene. This CDR3 is built from 14 residues. Per germline, CDR1 MGHRA and CDR2 YSYEKL. For the CDR3, the DNA is TGCGCCAGCAGCCAAGTCGCAGGGGGCAACGAGCAGTACTTC. It codes for CASSQVAGGNEQYF.

The CDR3 sequence is CASSQDQGEAGNTIYF. The CDR3 bases are TGCGCCAGCAGCCAAGATCAGGGGGAGGCTGGAAACACCATATATTTT. The chain links TRBV4-1 to TRBJ1-3; 7 bases align to TRBD1. The CDR3 spans 16 residues. The V and J ends lost 0 bases and 2 bases, in that order; junction bases with no gene match: 4. Germline-derived CDR1 and CDR2 are MGHRA and YSYEKL.

The chain couples TRBV7-2 to TRBJ2-3; D is uncertain. CDR1 SGHTA and CDR2 FQGNSA come from the germline V gene. The CDR3 covers 14 residues. V lost 3 bases, J lost 3 bases, and 10 bases lay in between. The CDR3 sequence is CASSFERPTDTQYF. The CDR3 DNA sequence: TGTGCCAGCAGCTTTGAGAGGCCGACAGATACGCAGTATTTT.

This clone was counted a few times. This CDR3 is CAWSVLGAETQYF. The CDR3 nucleotides are TGTGCCTGGAGTGTGCTGGGCGCTGAGACCCAGTACTTC. The chain combines TRBV30 with TRBJ2-5; D is undetermined. Per germline, CDR1 GTSNPN and CDR2 SVGIG (reference sequence). This CDR3 is 13 amino acids long. Trimming shortened V by 0 bases and J by 5 bases, and 10 bases separated the two germline ends.